These T cell receptor beta chains were read from a single sample in a study of control samples from healthy donors and cancer patients. This table comes from immunoSEQ multiplex PCR, and its TCRdb copy is limited to in-frame clones, with some not included. Of more than 110,000 clones detected, 70% to 90% appear once; the ten largest clones hold 8.5% to 9.5%. Sequenced sample: blood. The source is a woman between 25 and 40 years old in good health. Each CDR3 is given with its conserved first and last residue. Fields, in order: clone size, J gene, D gene, V gene, CDR3 protein, CDR3 DNA. A D gene is named only where the DNA matches it firmly. Not every row has a clone size; where given, it reads once, few, many or a size class.

- TRBJ1-1 TRBD1 TRBV29-1 CSVPGQGTWGTEAFF TGCAGCGTACCGGGACAGGGGACCTGGGGGACTGAAGCTTTCTTT
- TRBJ1-4 TRBD1 TRBV5-1 CASSRQGQGEKLFF TGCGCCAGCAGCCGACAGGGGCAGGGTGAAAAACTGTTTTTT
- TRBJ1-2 TRBD1 TRBV5-6 CASSLRTGGGYGYTF TGTGCCAGCAGCTTGCGGACAGGGGGCGGCTATGGCTACACCTTC
once TRBJ1-3 - TRBV2 CASSELRTGLGNTIYF TGTGCCAGCAGTGAACTACGAACAGGGCTCGGAAACACCATATATTTT
- TRBJ2-3 - TRBV3-1/TRBV3-2 CASSQTGTDTQYF TGTGCCAGCAGCCAAACGGGCACAGATACGCAGTATTTT
- TRBJ2-2 - TRBV30 CAWSARETGELFF TGTGCCTGGAGTGCCCGGGAGACCGGGGAGCTGTTTTTT
- TRBJ1-2 - TRBV28 CASTRTGINYGYTF TGTGCCAGCACTCGTACGGGAATTAACTATGGCTACACCTTC
- TRBJ2-2 TRBD2 TRBV30 CAWESGTSGSPGELFF TGTGCCTGGGAGTCGGGGACTAGCGGGAGTCCCGGGGAGCTGTTTTTT
- TRBJ1-3 TRBD1 TRBV2 CASSEWGQGPGNTIYF TGTGCCAGCAGTGAATGGGGACAGGGCCCTGGAAACACCATATATTTT
- TRBJ2-5 - TRBV7-8 CAISLGTIGAETQYF TGTGCCATCTCACTCGGGACAATAGGGGCGGAGACCCAGTACTTC
- TRBJ1-5 - TRBV20-1 CSASNPREYQPQHF TGCAGTGCTAGTAACCCCCGTGAGTACCAGCCCCAGCATTTT
- TRBJ2-1 TRBD1 TRBV11-2 CASSVTGVGEQFF TGTGCCAGCAGCGTGACAGGGGTAGGTGAGCAGTTCTTC
- TRBJ2-1 - TRBV4-2 CASSQDLTRDYNEQFF TGTGCCAGCAGCCAAGATCTGACCAGGGATTACAATGAGCAGTTCTTC
- TRBJ2-7 - TRBV29-1 CSVRADSYEQYF TGCAGCGTTCGGGCAGACTCCTACGAGCAGTACTTC
- TRBJ1-2 - TRBV5-1 CASSPGTVPYGYTF TGCGCCAGCAGCCCCGGGACGGTTCCCTATGGCTACACCTTC
- TRBJ2-7 - TRBV5-1 CASSLGQSLTSYEQYF TGCGCCAGCAGCTTGGGCCAGTCATTAACCTCCTACGAGCAGTACTTC
- TRBJ2-7 - TRBV14 CASSQESAPPGYEQYF TGTGCCAGCAGCCAAGAGTCCGCCCCCCCGGGCTACGAGCAGTACTTC
few TRBJ1-2 - TRBV29-1 CSANTGARGYTF TGCAGCGCTAATACTGGGGCCAGGGGCTACACCTTC
- TRBJ2-7 TRBD1 TRBV5-4 CASSSPGQAAYEQYF TGTGCCAGCAGCTCCCCGGGACAGGCTGCCTACGAGCAGTACTTC
- TRBJ1-5 - TRBV6-1 CASSEGAPYSNQPQHF TGTGCCAGCAGTGAAGGAGCCCCATATAGCAATCAGCCCCAGCATTTT
- TRBJ1-4 - TRBV7-9 CASSTTATNEKLFF TGTGCCAGCAGCACGACAGCAACTAATGAAAAACTGTTTTTT
- TRBJ2-7 TRBD1 TRBV7-8 CASSLGRGTEQYF TGTGCCAGCAGCTTAGGCAGGGGGACCGAGCAGTACTTC
- TRBJ1-4 - TRBV18 CASSQSHQGGSEKLFF TGTGCCAGCTCACAGTCGCACCAGGGCGGCAGTGAAAAACTGTTTTTT
- TRBJ2-7 - TRBV4-1 CASSQGDALSYEQYF TGCGCCAGCAGCCAAGGGGACGCGCTATCCTACGAGCAGTACTTC
- TRBJ2-1 TRBD2 TRBV5-1 CASRPLTLAGEDEQFF TGCGCCAGCAGACCTCTTACCCTAGCGGGGGAAGATGAGCAGTTCTTC
- TRBJ1-1 TRBD1 TRBV19 CASSWGQGAGEAFF TGTGCCAGTAGCTGGGGACAGGGGGCAGGTGAAGCTTTCTTT
- TRBJ2-3 TRBD2 TRBV3-1/TRBV3-2 CASSQKAGGRAGTDTQYF TGTGCCAGCAGCCAAAAAGCAGGCGGGAGGGCCGGGACAGATACGCAGTATTTT
- TRBJ2-7 - TRBV7-9 CASSLPRGDPYEQYF TGTGCCAGCAGCTTACCCAGGGGAGACCCCTACGAGCAGTACTTC
- TRBJ1-2 TRBD1 TRBV14 CASSVQGVSGYTF TGTGCCAGCAGCGTCCAGGGGGTATCTGGCTACACCTTC
- TRBJ2-7 - TRBV20-1 CSASSTRVSSYEQYF TGCAGTGCTAGTTCGACTAGAGTCTCCTCCTACGAGCAGTACTTC
- TRBJ2-1 - TRBV11-2 CASSLSGEQFF TGTGCCAGCAGCTTAAGTGGTGAGCAGTTCTTC
- TRBJ2-5 TRBD1 TRBV9 CASSVRQGGETQYF TGTGCCAGCAGCGTAAGACAGGGGGGAGAGACCCAGTACTTC
- TRBJ2-7 - TRBV7-7 CASDLTMLRDHDREQYF TGTGCTAGCGACCTAACCATGCTCCGGGACCACGACCGGGAGCAGTACTTC
- TRBJ1-1 - TRBV3-1/TRBV3-2 CASSQDPRGYNEAFF TGTGCCAGCAGCCAAGATCCCCGGGGATACAATGAAGCTTTCTTT
- TRBJ1-1 - TRBV2 CASRAGVNTEAFF TGTGCCAGCAGGGCAGGGGTCAACACTGAAGCTTTCTTT
- TRBJ2-7 - TRBV5-6 CASSLVPAYEQYF TGTGCCAGCAGCTTAGTCCCAGCCTACGAGCAGTACTTC
- TRBJ1-5 - TRBV10-1 CASSESGGNQPQHF TGCGCCAGCAGTGAGTCGGGGGGCAATCAGCCCCAGCATTTT
- TRBJ2-7 TRBD2 TRBV6-1 CASSEWASGIYEQYF TGTGCCAGCAGTGAATGGGCTAGCGGTATCTACGAGCAGTACTTC
- TRBJ2-3 TRBD1 TRBV24-1 CATSDPTTGSTDTQYF TGTGCCACCAGTGACCCTACGACAGGGAGCACAGATACGCAGTATTTT